This TCR beta chain is from a study of blood T cell repertoires in COVID-19. Overall study: Whether acute or convalescent, the COVID-19 samples came from the United States, Italy and Spain.

Repertoires were generated with immunoSEQ multiplex PCR, while TCRdb's copy carries only in-frame clones and drops some. Of 150,000 to 200,000 clones listed, more than 75% are singletons. This CDR3 is 15 amino acids long. The ends were cut back, 8 bases at V and 4 bases at J, with 20 bases in the middle. CDR1 and CDR2 (germline): SNHLY, FYNNEI. The receptor's source is a middle-aged man who had recovered from COVID-19. The source material was PBMCs or T cells enriched from blood (not recorded which). The genes are TRBV2 and TRBJ1-2; tentative D call: TRBD1 (6 bases). The CDR3 here is CASLPPSGTIYGYTF. For the CDR3, the DNA is TGTGCCAGCTTACCCCCGTCCGGGACAATCTATGGCTACACCTTC.